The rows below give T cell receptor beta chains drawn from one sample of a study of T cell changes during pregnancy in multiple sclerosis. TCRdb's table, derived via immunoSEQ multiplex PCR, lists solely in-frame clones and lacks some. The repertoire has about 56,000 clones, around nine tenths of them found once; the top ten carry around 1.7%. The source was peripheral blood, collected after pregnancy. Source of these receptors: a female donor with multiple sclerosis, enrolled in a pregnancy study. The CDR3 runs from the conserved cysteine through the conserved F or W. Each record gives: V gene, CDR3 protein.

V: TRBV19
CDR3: CASSLQSNQPQHF

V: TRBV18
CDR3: CASSPQTSSEEQFF

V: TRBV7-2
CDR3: CASSLLGGAGYEQYF

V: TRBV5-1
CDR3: CASSFHRGPGELFF

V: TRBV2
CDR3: CASLRTGGYTF

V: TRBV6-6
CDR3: CASRIGDYGYTF

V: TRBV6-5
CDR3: CASSNDRGLNSPLHF

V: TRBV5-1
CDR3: CASSLTLPGQGSTPLHF

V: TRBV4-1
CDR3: CASSQPHRFNYGYTF

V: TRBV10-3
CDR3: CAITGAQGDGDGYTF

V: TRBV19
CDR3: CASSNYRDRGTDTQYF

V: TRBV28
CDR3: CASTHRGFGGNTIYF

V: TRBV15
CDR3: CATSENGEGKDNEQFF

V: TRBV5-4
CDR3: CASSIQGAGTEAFF

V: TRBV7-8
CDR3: CASSFPQGANTEAFF

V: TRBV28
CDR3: CASSLGGKNIQYF

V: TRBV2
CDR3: CASRRTSGGNEQFF

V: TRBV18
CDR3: CASSLTTGGRRTEAFF

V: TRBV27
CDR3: CASRVRGDSYEQYF

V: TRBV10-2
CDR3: CASRASQADTQYF